Below are 6 T cell receptor beta chains sequenced from a single sample in a study of neoadjuvant nivolumab and ipilimumab in lung cancer (TCRdb year 2020). Reading the label with the study, this specimen's time point is: at surgical resection after neoadjuvant nivolumab +/- ipilimumab. Library creation used the immunoSEQ multiplex PCR assay. The table was pulled from immuneACCESS by TCRdb, which kept in-frame rearrangements only. Such tables lose some clones; where checked, under half of the loss comes from unresolved V genes, and the rest has no known cause. The sample records over 15,000 clones, 65% to 85% of which are singletons. The biggest ten clones account for 8% of the sample. The sequencing used tumor tissue, collected after neoadjuvant nivolumab, alone or with ipilimumab, at or shortly before surgery. The receptor set was obtained from an adult with non-small cell lung cancer.

This clone has only a few counts. CDR3 coding DNA: TGCGCCAGCAGCGCCACCGGGACAGGGGCCCACGAGCAGTACTTC. It specifies CASSATGTGAHEQYF. V gene TRBV5-1 combines with J gene TRBJ2-7; 10 nucleotides align to TRBD1. The J segment lost 5 bases and the V segment lost 4 bases, leaving 9 bases of the junction unmatched. CDR1 is SGHRS, CDR2 YFSETQ, per germline. The CDR3 loop spans 15 amino acids.

The V and J genes are TRBV9 and TRBJ2-1; 9 bases map to TRBD1. From germline, CDR1 is SGDLS and CDR2 YYNGEE. The CDR3 runs to 14 residues. Germline trimming cut 2 bases from V and 6 bases from J; bases unmatched to any gene: 3. The CDR3 coding sequence is TGTGCCAGCAGCGTCGGGACAGGGCGCAATGAGCAGTTCTTC. It codes for CASSVGTGRNEQFF.

The V gene is TRBV20-1, the J gene TRBJ2-7; D remains ambiguous. The CDR3 totals 11 residues. Germline CDR1 is DFQATT and CDR2 is SNEGSKA (reference sequence). V was shortened by 6 bases and J by 7 bases, with 13 bases between the two germline ends. In nucleotides, the CDR3 is TGCAGTGCCATAGGGCCGAGGGAGCAGTACTTC. Translating gives CSAIGPREQYF.

The V gene is TRBV2, the J gene TRBJ1-2; a possible D gene is TRBD1 (5 bases). This CDR3 spans 15 amino acids. Germline V gives CDR1 SNHLY, CDR2 FYNNEI. Trimming took off 5 bases at V and 6 bases at J, with 19 bases between the two ends. This CDR3 reads CASSLLTEPDNGYTF. The CDR3, as DNA: TGTGCCAGCAGTCTTCTGACAGAGCCCGATAATGGCTACACCTTC.

The rearrangement links TRBV15 to TRBJ2-5; possibly TRBD2 for D (7 bases). The CDR3 sequence is 16 residues long. CDR1 LNHNV and CDR2 YYDKDF come from the germline V gene (reference sequence). Trimming removed 0 bases at V and 5 bases at J, with 16 bases between. The CDR3 nucleotides read TGTGCCACCAGCAGAGATCTTAGGGGGGGCTGGGAGACCCAGTACTTC. Its translation: CATSRDLRGGWETQYF.

The chain links TRBV6-6 to TRBJ1-4; 8 bases are a match to TRBD1. Germline V CDR1 and CDR2: MNHNY, SVGAGI (reference sequence). This CDR3 has 13 residues. Trimming at V came to 7 bases and at J to 6 bases, leaving 4 bases not matched to a gene. The CDR3 nucleotides are TGTGCCAGCAACTCAGGGGGCGATGAAAAACTGTTTTTT. This gives the protein CASNSGGDEKLFF.